The 7 T cell receptor beta chains below all came from one sample that was sequenced in a study of tumor-infiltrating lymphocytes in primary liver carcinoma. TCR beta cDNA came from roughly 550 ng total RNA, primed with a constant-region primer. Sequencing libraries for TCR beta derived from three nested multiplex PCR rounds that used slightly modified ARM-PCR. Amplification in the first two PCR rounds was performed using TRBV1-TRBV30 forward primers and a C-beta reverse primer for roughly 9 cycles each. Using its own MiXCR run on the multiplex PCR reads, TCRdb lists one record per CDR3 protein. The sample includes fewer than 350,000 distinct CDR3 sequences, 50% to 70% of them seen just once. The source of the blood RNA was unsorted whole blood, and germline DNA was extracted as well. The sequencing sample was made of peripheral blood. These receptors all come from a man between 40 and 49 years old with primary liver carcinoma and hepatitis B virus infection.

On this clonotype: A much larger clone differs from this one at a single base, so this may be a read error. The CDR3 sequence is CASSIQGDNSPPHF. CDR3 DNA sequence: TGTGCCAGCAGCATCCAGGGGGATAATTCACCCCCCCACTTT. This chain joins TRBV5-4 and TRBJ1-6; 7 bases agree with TRBD1. The CDR3 contains 14 residues. Germline CDR1 SGHNT, CDR2 YYREEE (reference sequence).

This clonotype was picked up many times. The chain joins TRBV29-1 to TRBJ2-7; D perhaps matches TRBD2 (7 bases). V gave up 5 bases and J gave up 0 bases, with 14 bases separating them. This CDR3 is built from 14 residues. The germline CDR1 and CDR2 sequences are SQVTM and ANQGSEA. CDR3: CSVKGGRHSYEQYF. CDR3 nucleotide sequence: TGCAGCGTTAAGGGGGGGAGGCACTCCTACGAGCAGTACTTC.

This clonotype was picked up many times. The rearrangement joins TRBV29-1 to TRBJ1-1; 9 nucleotides line up with TRBD1. This CDR3 contains 13 residues. V shed 5 bases and J 2 bases; nucleotides not matched to a gene: 3. The germline gives CDR1 SQVTM, CDR2 ANQGSEA. The CDR3 bases are TGCAGCGTTAGGGACAGGGTAAACACTGAAGCTTTCTTT. The encoded protein is CSVRDRVNTEAFF.

Comments on this clonotype: A much larger clone lies one base from this, so it may be a read error. The chain is built from TRBV6-2 or TRBV6-3 and TRBJ2-5; D is possibly TRBD1 (5 bases). Germline V lookup: CDR1 MNHEY, CDR2 SVGEGT. Deletions cut 8 bases from V and 5 bases from J, with 12 bases between. The CDR3 extends over 12 amino acids. The CDR3 region has the DNA TGTGCCAGCCGTCTGTCAGGGGAGACCCAGTACTTC. Its protein product is CASRLSGETQYF.

This clonotype was observed a single time. The junction differs from germline at one of its ends, possibly a read error. The chain recombines TRBV6-1 with TRBJ1-5; 7 bases fit TRBD1. Germline values: CDR1 MNHNS, CDR2 SASEGT. This CDR3 has 15 amino acids. CDR3 coding DNA: TGTGTCAGCGACCGGGACAGAGAAGGACCTCAGCCCCAGCATTTT. Translation: CVSDRDREGPQPQHF.

This clonotype showed up just once. The junction departs from germline at one end; a sequencing error may be responsible. The rearrangement links TRBV12-3 or TRBV12-4 to TRBJ2-7; D unresolved. The CDR3 is made up of 13 amino acids. CDR3: CASSIPRAPEQYF. CDR3 DNA: TGCGCCAGCAGCATCCCCCGAGCGCCCGAGCAGTACTTC.

This clonotype was picked up one time. The junction and the germline gene differ at one end; a read error may be behind it. The chain recombines TRBV14 with TRBJ1-2, with TRBD1 identical over 10 bases. The germline CDR1 and CDR2 sequences are SGHDN and FVKESK. The CDR3 has 15 amino acids. The CDR3 region is CASSQVRDRGYGYPF. DNA of the CDR3: TGTGCCAGCAGCCAAGTTCGGGACAGGGGCTATGGCTACCCCTTC.